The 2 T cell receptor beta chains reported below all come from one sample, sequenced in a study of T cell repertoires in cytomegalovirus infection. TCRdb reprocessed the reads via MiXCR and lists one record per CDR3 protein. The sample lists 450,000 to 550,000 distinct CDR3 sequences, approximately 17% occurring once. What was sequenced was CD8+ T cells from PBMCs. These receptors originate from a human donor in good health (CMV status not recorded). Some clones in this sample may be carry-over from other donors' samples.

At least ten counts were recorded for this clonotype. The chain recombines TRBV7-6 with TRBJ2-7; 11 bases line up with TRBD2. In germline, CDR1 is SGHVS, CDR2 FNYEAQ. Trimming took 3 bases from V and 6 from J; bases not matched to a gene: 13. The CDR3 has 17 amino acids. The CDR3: CASSFGSLAGGPGEQYF. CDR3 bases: TGTGCCAGCAGCTTCGGGAGTTTAGCGGGAGGGCCGGGCGAGCAGTACTTC.

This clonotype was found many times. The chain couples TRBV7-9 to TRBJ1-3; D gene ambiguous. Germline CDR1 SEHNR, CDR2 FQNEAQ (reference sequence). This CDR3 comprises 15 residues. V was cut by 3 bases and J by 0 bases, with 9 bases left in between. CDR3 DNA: TGTGCCAGCAGCTTGCCGAAAACCTCTGGAAACACCATATATTTT. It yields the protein CASSLPKTSGNTIYF.